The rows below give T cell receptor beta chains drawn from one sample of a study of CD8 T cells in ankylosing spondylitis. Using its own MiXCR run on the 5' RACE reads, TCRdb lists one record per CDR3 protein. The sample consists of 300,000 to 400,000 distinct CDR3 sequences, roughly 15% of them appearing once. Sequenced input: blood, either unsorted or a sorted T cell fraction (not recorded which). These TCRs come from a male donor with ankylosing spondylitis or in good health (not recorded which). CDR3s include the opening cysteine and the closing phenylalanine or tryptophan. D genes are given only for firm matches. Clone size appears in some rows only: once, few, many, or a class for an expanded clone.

DNA: TGTGCCAGCAGCCAAGATCATAGCGGGAGAACCGGGGAGCTGTTTTTT; CDR3: CASSQDHSGRTGELFF; J: TRBJ2-2; D: TRBD2; size: .; V: TRBV3-1
DNA: TGTGCCAGCAGCTTAGGGACAGGGCGTGCTTTCTTT; CDR3: CASSLGTGRAFF; J: TRBJ1-1; D: TRBD1; size: few; V: TRBV11-2
DNA: TGTGCCATCAGTCCCTCGGCTGGGCCCCAGCATTTT; CDR3: CAISPSAGPQHF; J: TRBJ1-5; D: .; size: few; V: TRBV10-3
DNA: TGTGCCAGCAGTTCCCTCGCCAAGTCTCCCACAGATACGCAGTATTTT; CDR3: CASSSLAKSPTDTQYF; J: TRBJ2-3; D: .; size: .; V: TRBV6-5
DNA: TGTGCCAGCAGGCCCACTAGGTTCCCCTACAATGAGCAGTTCTTC; CDR3: CASRPTRFPYNEQFF; J: TRBJ2-1; D: .; size: .; V: TRBV5-6
DNA: TGCGCCAGCAGCCAAGATCCCCCCGACGCGGGAGTGGTAGATACGCAGTATTTT; CDR3: CASSQDPPDAGVVDTQYF; J: TRBJ2-3; D: TRBD2; size: few; V: TRBV4-1
DNA: TGTGCCAGCAGACCTCGGACTAGCGGGAGGTTGAGCTACGAGCAGTACTTC; CDR3: CASRPRTSGRLSYEQYF; J: TRBJ2-7; D: TRBD2; size: few; V: TRBV6-2/TRBV6-3
DNA: TGTGCCAGCAGCCTGCTGAGTGACTATGGCTACACCTTC; CDR3: CASSLLSDYGYTF; J: TRBJ1-2; D: .; size: many; V: TRBV12-3/TRBV12-4
DNA: TGTGCCAGCAGCTTAATGGGACAGGGCGGCGCTGGGGCCAACGTCCTGACTTTC; CDR3: CASSLMGQGGAGANVLTF; J: TRBJ2-6; D: TRBD1; size: .; V: TRBV11-1
DNA: TGCGCCAGCAGCTTCCTAGCGGACACCTACGAGCAGTACTTC; CDR3: CASSFLADTYEQYF; J: TRBJ2-7; D: TRBD2; size: .; V: TRBV5-1
DNA: TGCAGTGCCAGCCCCGTCACTAGCGGGAGGGCCAAAGGCGGGGAGCTGTTTTTT; CDR3: CSASPVTSGRAKGGELFF; J: TRBJ2-2; D: TRBD2; size: many; V: TRBV20-1
DNA: TGCAGTGCTAGTCCGGGTAACTATGGCTACACCTTC; CDR3: CSASPGNYGYTF; J: TRBJ1-2; D: .; size: many; V: TRBV20-1
DNA: TGCGCCAGCAGCCTTCCAGGGAGCCAGCCCCAGCATTTT; CDR3: CASSLPGSQPQHF; J: TRBJ1-5; D: .; size: .; V: TRBV4-1
DNA: TGCAGTGCTAGGGGACAGGGGTACACTGAAGCTTTCTTT; CDR3: CSARGQGYTEAFF; J: TRBJ1-1; D: TRBD1; size: many; V: TRBV20-1
DNA: TGTGCCAGCAGTTTACTGGAGACAGGGGGCGCCTATGGCTACACCTTC; CDR3: CASSLLETGGAYGYTF; J: TRBJ1-2; D: TRBD1; size: .; V: TRBV12-3/TRBV12-4
DNA: TGTGCCAGCAGCTTGATTGGACCCCTGTACCAAGAGACCCAGTACTTC; CDR3: CASSLIGPLYQETQYF; J: TRBJ2-5; D: .; size: .; V: TRBV5-5
DNA: TGCGCCAGCAGCTTGGGAGGCAGGAACTCCTACGAGCAGTACTTC; CDR3: CASSLGGRNSYEQYF; J: TRBJ2-7; D: .; size: .; V: TRBV5-1
DNA: TGCAGTGCAGGGGATTGGGGTGAAAAACTGTTTTTT; CDR3: CSAGDWGEKLFF; J: TRBJ1-4; D: .; size: .; V: TRBV20-1
DNA: TGTGCCAGCAGGGCTACCTATAGCTCCTACAATGAGCAGTTCTTC; CDR3: CASRATYSSYNEQFF; J: TRBJ2-1; D: .; size: .; V: TRBV6-1
DNA: TGTGCCATCAGTGAGTCCCGGGGTAACACCGGGGAGCTGTTTTTT; CDR3: CAISESRGNTGELFF; J: TRBJ2-2; D: .; size: few; V: TRBV10-3
DNA: TGCGCCAGCAGGGGCTGGGACAGCGGCACAGATACGCAGTATTTT; CDR3: CASRGWDSGTDTQYF; J: TRBJ2-3; D: TRBD1; size: many; V: TRBV5-1
DNA: TGCGCCAGCAGCTATGACAGTCGTGATGAAAAACTGTTTTTT; CDR3: CASSYDSRDEKLFF; J: TRBJ1-4; D: .; size: few; V: TRBV5-1
DNA: TGTGCCCCTGGAAGACTAGGGGCCTACAATGAGCAGTTCTTC; CDR3: CAPGRLGAYNEQFF; J: TRBJ2-1; D: .; size: many; V: TRBV7-9